These 5 T cell receptor beta chains originate from one sample sequenced in a study of blood T cell repertoires in COVID-19. Sequencing was performed with immunoSEQ multiplex PCR; in TCRdb, only in-frame clones are kept and a portion is missing. The sample has approximately 150,000 clones; about 88% are singletons. The specimen was peripheral blood. All receptors derive from a human donor with COVID-19, enrolled during active disease. The donor label of this sample is uncertain.

V gene TRBV19 combines with J gene TRBJ1-2, with unresolved D. V gave up 1 base and J gave up 7 bases, with 4 bases separating them. There are 11 residues in the CDR3. CDR1 is LNHDA, CDR2 SQIVND, per germline (reference sequence). The CDR3 DNA follows: TGTGCCAGTAGTATAGGAGGTGGCTACACCTTC. Protein sequence: CASSIGGGYTF.

The chain recombines TRBV5-1 with TRBJ1-1; D is ambiguous. The V end lost 4 bases, the J end lost 5 bases, and 15 bases lay between the germline ends. Per the germline V gene, CDR1 is SGHRS and CDR2 is YFSETQ. This CDR3 comprises 14 residues. CDR3 coding DNA: TGCGCCAGCAGCCCCGAAGAGGGATGGACTGAAGCTTTCTTT. It is translated as CASSPEEGWTEAFF.

J is TRBJ1-1 and V is TRBV20-1, with D perhaps matching TRBD1 (6 bases). CDR3 size: 15 residues. CDR1 is DFQATT, CDR2 SNEGSKA, per germline (reference sequence). V was shortened by 3 bases and J by 0 bases, with 14 bases between the two germline ends. The CDR3 reads CSASAQGHMNTEAFF. The CDR3 DNA follows: TGCAGTGCTAGTGCCCAGGGGCACATGAACACTGAAGCTTTCTTT.

This clone appeared a single time. The V gene is TRBV6-5, the J gene TRBJ1-3; no firm D call. With 5 bases removed from V and 0 bases from J, the gap between germline ends came to 11 bases. The length of the CDR3 is 15 residues. Germline CDR1 MNHEY, CDR2 SVGAGI. CDR3 in amino acids: CASSHDYSSGNTIYF. DNA for the CDR3: TGTGCCAGCAGTCACGACTATAGCTCTGGAAACACCATATATTTT.

This chain's CDR3 is CASSAEDRVTEAFF. The CDR3 DNA sequence: TGTGCCAGCAGCGCAGAGGACAGAGTCACTGAAGCTTTCTTT. V usage is TRBV9 and J usage is TRBJ1-1; D might be TRBD1 (6 bases). This CDR3 comprises 14 residues. Germline CDR1 reads SGDLS; CDR2 reads YYNGEE. The V end was cut by 3 bases, the J end by 4 bases, with 13 bases between.